What follows describes a single T cell receptor beta chain. Its specificity is not known. Second-dose intervals of approximately 4 or approximately 12 weeks were pooled. Looked up from germline, CDR1 is SGHAT and CDR2 is FQNNGV. V lost 5 bases and J lost 3; bases outside the gene matches: 9. The CDR3 sequence is 16 residues long. This specimen comes from a study of T cell responses to AZD1222 COVID-19 vaccine. Study outcomes and limitations: Vaccination with two AZD1222 doses was followed by a rise in Spike-specific TCR breadth and depth. Researchers report vaccine-associated CD4 TCRs spanning spike, with dominance at 160-218 and 743-854.

Data came from immunoSEQ multiplex PCR; TCRdb stores just in-frame clones and leaves some out. The repertoire consists of about 160,000 clones, with 85% to 95% occurring once and the leading ten covering under 6%. The input for sequencing was peripheral blood, taken 28 days after the second AZD1222 dose. The sequence was obtained from an adult who received the AZD1222 COVID-19 vaccine. This chain connects TRBV11-2 to TRBJ2-1; 8 positions agree with TRBD1. As DNA, the CDR3 is TGTGCCAGCAGCCCCTTGACTGGACAGGGCTACAATGAGCAGTTCTTC. Its protein is CASSPLTGQGYNEQFF.